This paragraph reports one T cell receptor (beta chain). The germline gives CDR1 MGHRA, CDR2 YSYEKL. CDR3 length: 14 amino acids. V dropped 0 bases and J dropped 4 bases, with 9 bases sitting between them. This sample was included in a study of blood T cell repertoires in COVID-19. Study-level background: Specimens from acute and convalescent COVID-19 originated in the United States, Italy and Spain.

Original data processing: Amplification of reference gene primers provided the estimated nucleated cell counts. The table came from immunoSEQ multiplex PCR; TCRdb's copy has only in-frame clones and leaves some out. V and J calls plus clone size are reproduced from that table; the DNA served to infer D and trimming. Counted here are roughly 80,000 clones, 82% occurring once; the ten biggest clones make up 27%. The specimen was peripheral blood. The chain is built from TRBV4-1 and TRBJ1-2; D possibly corresponds to TRBD1 (5 bases). This TCR was sampled from a human donor in a cohort sampled during active COVID-19. The DNA of the CDR3 is TGCGCCAGCAGCCAAGAGCCCCAGGGCTATGGCTACACCTTC. Translating it yields CASSQEPQGYGYTF.